This T cell receptor (beta chain) stems from a study of cytomegalovirus exposure and HLA in healthy donors. Turning to this clone: Its antigen is as yet unknown.

Regarding the study as a whole: In a later analysis, at a false discovery rate of 0.05, fewer than 20,000 TCR beta sequences matched HLA alleles.

Trimming took 2 bases from V and 2 from J; bases not matched to a gene: 13. The V gene's germline CDR1 is GTSNPN and CDR2 SVGIG (reference sequence). The CDR3 extends over 18 amino acids. Primers for the PCR totalled 60 Vbeta and 13 Jbeta. The repertoire was sequenced with immunoSEQ multiplex PCR; TCRdb's copy has only in-frame clones and lacks some. The repertoire holds about 150,000 clones, with roughly 72% as singletons. This rearrangement joins TRBV30 to TRBJ1-1; 11 bases line up with TRBD1. The sample comprised PBMCs. This TCR came from a middle-aged man in good health and CMV-seronegative. The CDR3 is CAWSMDRGPLPPNTEAFF. The CDR3 DNA follows: TGTGCCTGGAGTATGGACAGGGGGCCGTTACCACCTAACACTGAAGCTTTCTTT.